The present entry profiles one T cell receptor (beta chain) with its context. The antigen is undetermined. The source of the sample is a study of cytomegalovirus exposure and HLA in healthy donors. Overall study: There were about 86 million unique TCRs (from HLA-typed donors) in an early data release.

Broader study findings: Researchers counted 164 TCR beta chains as cytomegalovirus-associated. In a later analysis, TCR beta V- and J-gene trimming was associated with a missense DCLRE1C variant.

Sampled while nominally healthy, donors likely had unrecorded immune exposures. 13 Jbeta primers and 60 Vbeta primers were used for the PCR. TCRdb keeps only in-frame clones here, not all; method: immunoSEQ multiplex PCR. The sample contains 150,000 to 200,000 clones, 75% to 80% of which appear only once. Looked up from germline, CDR1 is MDHEN and CDR2 is SYDVKM. Trimming removed 6 bases from V and 0 bases from J, with 15 bases in between. This CDR3 has 16 amino acids. The sequenced sample was PBMCs. This sequence joins TRBV28 and TRBJ1-5; possibly TRBD1 for D (5 bases). The TCR comes from a woman aged 40 to 55 in good health and CMV-seronegative. The CDR3: CASSPAGLFSNQPQHF. CDR3 DNA sequence: TGTGCCAGCAGCCCCGCGGGACTTTTTAGCAATCAGCCCCAGCATTTT.